This T cell receptor (beta chain) was obtained from a study of blood T cell repertoires in COVID-19. Study overall: Acute and convalescent COVID-19 samples came from the United States, Italy and Spain. From T cells, B-cell-depleted T cells, or PBMCs came the material, which was cDNA or gDNA.

How the authors handled the data: Using reference gene primer amplification, nucleated cell counts were estimated. Clones were read by immunoSEQ multiplex PCR, and TCRdb kept only the in-frame ones, dropping some. Clone size and the V and J calls come from that table; the DNA yielded D and trimming. The repertoire holds over 200,000 clones, with 88% as singletons. Germline values: CDR1 LNHNV, CDR2 YYDKDF (reference sequence). CDR3 length: 17 amino acids. The ends lost 3 bases at V and 3 bases at J; junction bases unmatched: 11. V usage is TRBV15 and J usage is TRBJ2-3, with TRBD2 identical over 8 bases. Source material: peripheral blood. This receptor was obtained from a woman aged 55-70 years with acute or convalescent COVID-19. The CDR3 loop is CATSSTRTSRGTDTQYF. The CDR3 DNA sequence: TGTGCCACCAGCAGCACAAGGACTAGCCGGGGTACAGATACGCAGTATTTT.